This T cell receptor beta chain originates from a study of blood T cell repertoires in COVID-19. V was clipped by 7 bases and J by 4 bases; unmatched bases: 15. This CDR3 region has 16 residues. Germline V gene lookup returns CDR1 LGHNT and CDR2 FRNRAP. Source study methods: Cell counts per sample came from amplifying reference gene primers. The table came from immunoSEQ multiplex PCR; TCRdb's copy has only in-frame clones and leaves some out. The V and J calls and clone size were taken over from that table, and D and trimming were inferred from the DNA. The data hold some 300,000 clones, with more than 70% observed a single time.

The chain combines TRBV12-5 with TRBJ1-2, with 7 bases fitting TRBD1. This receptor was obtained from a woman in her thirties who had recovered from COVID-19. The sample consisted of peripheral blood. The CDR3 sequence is CASDDLTGRLGYGYTF. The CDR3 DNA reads TGTGCTAGTGACGACCTGACAGGGAGGCTCGGCTATGGCTACACCTTC.